The clone carrying this T cell receptor beta chain was observed at least ten times. The sample is drawn from a study of T cells in Graves' hyperthyroidism and ophthalmopathy. The CDR3 totals 15 residues. Germline V CDR1 and CDR2: SGHVS, FNYEAQ. The V segment lost 5 bases and the J segment 4 bases; nucleotides outside the gene matches: 8. Template material for amplifying TCR beta CDR3 regions consisted of RNA transcripts. In the first-round RT-PCR of the TCR CDR3, the HTBI primer set was used. TCRdb passed the multiplex PCR reads through MiXCR, listing each CDR3 protein once. The table records roughly 250,000 distinct CDR3 sequences, roughly 15% of them present only once.

The specimen was blood. The chain is built from TRBV7-6 and TRBJ2-1, with TRBD2 identical over 7 bases. The receptor's source is a woman under 30 with Graves' ophthalmopathy. CDR3 protein: CASSPRGDLYNEQFF. The CDR3 bases are TGTGCCAGCAGCCCCCGGGGGGACTTGTACAATGAGCAGTTCTTC.